Here is one T cell receptor (beta chain) with its context. Its specificity is unknown. Libraries were prepared by immunoSEQ multiplex PCR; TCRdb keeps only in-frame clonotypes and omits some of them. The repertoire consists of over 150,000 clones, with 85% to 95% occurring once and the leading ten covering around 0.31%. CDR1 is SGHNT and CDR2 is YENEEA in the germline V gene. Trimming removed 0 bases at V and 5 bases at J, with 26 bases between. This CDR3 contains 20 residues. The entry originates in a study of OX40 agonist ivuxolimab in advanced cancers. Study observations and caveats: The study did not work out the antigen specificity of the expanded peripheral T cells.

This sequence was found in an adult with an advanced solid tumor such as melanoma, head and neck, liver or kidney cancer. This specimen consisted of CD4+ or CD8+ T cells sorted from blood, obtained in a trial of the OX40 agonist ivuxolimab. The V call is TRBV11-3, the J call TRBJ1-3, with a weak D call TRBD1 (6 bases). The CDR3 region is CASSLDRFRGRADNRNTIYF. The CDR3 region has the DNA TGTGCCAGCAGCTTAGATAGGTTCCGGGGGCGCGCGGATAACCGAAACACCATATATTTT.